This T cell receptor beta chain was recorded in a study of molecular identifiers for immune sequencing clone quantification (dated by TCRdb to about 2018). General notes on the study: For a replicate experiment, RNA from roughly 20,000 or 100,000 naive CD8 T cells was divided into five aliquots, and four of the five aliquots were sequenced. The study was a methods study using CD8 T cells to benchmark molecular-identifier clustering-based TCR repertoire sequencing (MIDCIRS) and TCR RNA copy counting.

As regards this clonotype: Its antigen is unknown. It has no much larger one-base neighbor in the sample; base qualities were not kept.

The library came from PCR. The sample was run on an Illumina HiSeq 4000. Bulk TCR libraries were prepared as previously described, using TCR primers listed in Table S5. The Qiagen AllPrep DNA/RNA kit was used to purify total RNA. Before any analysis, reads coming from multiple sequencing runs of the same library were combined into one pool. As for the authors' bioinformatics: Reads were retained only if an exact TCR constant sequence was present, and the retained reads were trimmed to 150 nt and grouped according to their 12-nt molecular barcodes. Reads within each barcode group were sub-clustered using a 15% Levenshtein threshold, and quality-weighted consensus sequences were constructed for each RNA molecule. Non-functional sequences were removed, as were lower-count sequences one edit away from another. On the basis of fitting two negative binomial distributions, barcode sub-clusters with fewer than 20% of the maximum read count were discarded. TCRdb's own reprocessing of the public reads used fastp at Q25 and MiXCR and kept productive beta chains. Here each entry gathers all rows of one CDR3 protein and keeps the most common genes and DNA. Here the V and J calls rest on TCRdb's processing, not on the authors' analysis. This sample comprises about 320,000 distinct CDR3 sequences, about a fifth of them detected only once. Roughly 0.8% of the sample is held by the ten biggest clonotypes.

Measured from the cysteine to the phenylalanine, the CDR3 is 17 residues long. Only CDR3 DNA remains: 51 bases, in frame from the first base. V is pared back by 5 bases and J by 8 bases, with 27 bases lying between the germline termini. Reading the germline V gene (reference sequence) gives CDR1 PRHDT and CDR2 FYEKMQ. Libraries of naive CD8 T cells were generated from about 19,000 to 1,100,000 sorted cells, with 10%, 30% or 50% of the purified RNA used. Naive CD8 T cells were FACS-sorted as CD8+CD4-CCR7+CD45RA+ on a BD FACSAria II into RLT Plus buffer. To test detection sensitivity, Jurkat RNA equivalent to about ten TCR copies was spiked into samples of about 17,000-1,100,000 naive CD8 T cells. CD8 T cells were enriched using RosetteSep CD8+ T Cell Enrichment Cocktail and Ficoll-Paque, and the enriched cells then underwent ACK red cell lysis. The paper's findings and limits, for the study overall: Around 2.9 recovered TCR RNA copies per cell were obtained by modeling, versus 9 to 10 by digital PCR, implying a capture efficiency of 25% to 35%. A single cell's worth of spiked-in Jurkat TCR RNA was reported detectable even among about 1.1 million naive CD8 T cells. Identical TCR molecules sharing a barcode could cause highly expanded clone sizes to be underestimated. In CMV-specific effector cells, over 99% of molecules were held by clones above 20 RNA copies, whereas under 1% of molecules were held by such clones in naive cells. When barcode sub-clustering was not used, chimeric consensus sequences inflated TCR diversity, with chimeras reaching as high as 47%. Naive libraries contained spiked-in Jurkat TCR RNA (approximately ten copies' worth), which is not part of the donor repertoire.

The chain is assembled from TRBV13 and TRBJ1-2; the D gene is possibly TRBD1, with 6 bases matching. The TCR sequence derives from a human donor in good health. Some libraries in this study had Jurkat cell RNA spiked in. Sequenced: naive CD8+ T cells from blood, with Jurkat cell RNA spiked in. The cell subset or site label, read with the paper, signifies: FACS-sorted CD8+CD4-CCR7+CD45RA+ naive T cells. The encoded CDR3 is CASSPVSGEGFRRGYTF. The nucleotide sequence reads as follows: TGTGCCAGCAGCCCTGTTTCAGGGGAAGGGTTCCGTCGAGGCTACACCTTC.